This T cell receptor (beta chain) was retrieved from a study of blood T cells in healthy people across ages. Alongside a J-beta primer mix, a sample-barcoded 5' primer served in a second PCR lasting roughly 7 to 11 cycles. MiXCR was run by TCRdb on the 5' RACE reads, yielding one entry per CDR3 protein. This table has 710,000 or so distinct CDR3 sequences, 32% appearing once. A word on this clonotype: Since a much larger clone is just one base distant, this may be a read error.

The sequenced sample was blood. The clonotype comes from a woman aged 80 or over in good health.

CDR3 nucleotide sequence: TGCAGTGCCGCGGGGGGGGCTAGCGGGGACTCAGATGCGCAGTATTTT. This encodes CSAAGGASGDSDAQYF. The chain has TRBV20-1 and TRBJ2-3; 9 nucleotides match TRBD2. CDR1 DFQATT and CDR2 SNEGSKA come from the germline V gene (reference sequence). CDR3 length: 16 residues.